This TCR beta chain originates from a study of T cell clonality in common variable immunodeficiency. Blood samples were heparinized, about 4.5 to 8 ml per donor. Study-level findings and limits: TCRbeta clonality was increased in CVID versus healthy controls. What drives increased CVID clonality needs T cell subpopulation sequencing.

The sample holds a few counts of this clone. Its antigen is not known. The read ends 3 residues early relative to the CDR3; the germline J gene fills the gap. The CDR3 length is 15 residues. Germline values: CDR1 GTSNPN, CDR2 SVGIG (reference sequence). The data were produced by immunoSEQ multiplex PCR, yet TCRdb's version contains in-frame clones alone and is incomplete. This repertoire holds tens of thousands of clones, and none appear only once. Sequenced input: peripheral blood mononuclear cells. The sequence was obtained from a person aged 18 to 69 in good health. The rearrangement uses TRBV30 and TRBJ2-4, with a weak D call TRBD2 (6 bases). CDR3 bases read: TGTGCCTGGAGTGTAGGTGCAGGGACTTTCTATGGT. Amino acid sequence: CAWSVGAGTFYG. The full CDR3 protein reads CAWSVGAGTFYGQYF.